The 30 T cell receptor beta chains in this list originate from one sample, sequenced in a study of patients and donors after allogeneic stem cell transplantation. TCRdb reprocessed the RT-PCR reads via MiXCR and lists one record per CDR3 protein. The sample carries roughly 960,000 distinct CDR3 sequences, under 20% recorded once. The sequenced sample consisted of blood, either unsorted or a sorted T cell fraction (not recorded which). These receptors were taken from a human donor who was either an allogeneic HSCT recipient or a stem cell or donor lymphocyte infusion donor (not recorded which). It is not recorded whose cells these are; they may come from a transplant donor.

This clonotype was picked up a small number of times. The chain recombines TRBV7-8 with TRBJ2-5, with 7 bases fitting TRBD1. The CDR3 contains 13 residues. Germline assignment: CDR1 SGHVS and CDR2 FQNEAQ. V gave up 6 bases and J gave up 3 bases; unmatched junction bases: 4. In nucleotides, the CDR3 is TGTGCCAGCAGTGGACAGGCGAAAGAGACCCAGTACTTC. Protein: CASSGQAKETQYF.

The chain uses TRBV15 and TRBJ2-2; D is unresolved. The germline V gene has CDR1 LNHNV and CDR2 YYDKDF (reference sequence). Trimming left V 2 bases short and J 4 bases short, with 11 bases between. CDR3 length: 15 amino acids. CDR3 in DNA: TGTGCCACCAGCAGAAACCCGACGTCCACCGGGGAGCTGTTTTTT. It yields the protein CATSRNPTSTGELFF.

This clonotype was counted between two and nine times. The chain recombines TRBV6-5 with TRBJ2-7; unclear D gene. CDR1 and CDR2 (germline): MNHEY, SVGAGI. The germline V and J ends were trimmed by 2 bases and 0 bases, with 8 bases remaining between them. The CDR3 has 14 amino acids. The chain's CDR3 is CASSYADNSYEQYF. The CDR3 DNA sequence: TGTGCCAGCAGTTACGCTGACAACTCCTACGAGCAGTACTTC.

This chain links TRBV4-1 with TRBJ2-7; the D call may be TRBD1 or TRBD2 (5 bases each). The CDR3 runs 17 residues. Trimming removed 6 bases from V and 5 bases from J, with 26 bases in between. Germline V lookup: CDR1 MGHRA, CDR2 YSYEKL. This CDR3 reads CASSGSLSGQGEDEQYF. The CDR3 nucleotides read TGCGCCAGCAGTGGGTCCCTTTCCGGGCAGGGAGAGGACGAGCAGTACTTC.

This clonotype has just one count. This rearrangement joins TRBV13 to TRBJ2-5; D is unresolved. Germline CDR1 is PRHDT and CDR2 is FYEKMQ (reference sequence). Between the trimmed V and J ends, which lost 6 bases and 0 bases, there was a span of 8 bases. The CDR3 runs 13 residues. CDR3 sequence: CASRLKDQETQYF. CDR3 nucleotide sequence: TGTGCCAGCAGGCTAAAGGACCAAGAGACCCAGTACTTC.

This clonotype was detected only a few times. The chain uses TRBV6-2 or TRBV6-3 and TRBJ2-7, with 9 bases matching TRBD1. Germline V gives CDR1 MNHEY, CDR2 SVGEGT. Germline trimming cut 5 bases from V and 3 bases from J; bases unmatched to any gene: 5. The CDR3 totals 14 residues. The CDR3 DNA sequence: TGTGCCAGCAGTACCCTGACAGGGGGCTACGAGCAGTACTTC. It specifies CASSTLTGGYEQYF.

The rearrangement links TRBV12-3 or TRBV12-4 to TRBJ1-2; D is perhaps TRBD1 (6 bases). The CDR3 is 12 amino acids. The V end was cut by 3 bases, the J end by 12 bases, with 14 bases between. CDR3 sequence (DNA): TGTGCCAGCAGTTTCGGGAGGGAGGGGGACACCTTC. This encodes CASSFGREGDTF.

This clonotype has a count of ten or more. The genes are TRBV10-3 and TRBJ2-6, with a possible D match to TRBD1 (6 bases). This CDR3 has 18 residues. V was shortened by 5 bases and J by 0 bases, with 17 bases between the two germline ends. The germline gives CDR1 ENHRY, CDR2 SYGVKD. The CDR3 is CAISYPGQKFSGANVLTF. CDR3 coding DNA: TGTGCCATCAGTTACCCGGGACAAAAGTTCTCTGGGGCCAACGTCCTGACTTTC.

In its sample, this clonotype was seen a few times. This chain joins TRBV5-6 and TRBJ2-5; D may match TRBD1 or TRBD2 (5 bases each). There are 15 residues in the CDR3. The germline V and J ends were trimmed by 4 bases and 2 bases, with 15 bases remaining between them. CDR1 is SGHDT and CDR2 is YYEEEE in the germline V gene. The CDR3 here is CASSRGLGEQETQYF. The CDR3 DNA is TGTGCCAGCAGCCGGGGCTTGGGGGAACAAGAGACCCAGTACTTC.

The CDR3 loop reads CASSNRPPQETQYF. The CDR3 DNA sequence: TGCGCCAGCAGTAATAGGCCCCCCCAAGAGACCCAGTACTTC. The chain links TRBV5-1 to TRBJ2-5, with D uncertain. Per the germline V gene, CDR1 is SGHRS and CDR2 is YFSETQ. The CDR3 sequence is 14 residues long. Deletions cut 5 bases from V and 1 base from J, with 12 bases between.

This chain joins TRBV12-3 or TRBV12-4 and TRBJ1-1; D may be TRBD1 (5 bases). This CDR3 comprises 11 residues. Deletions cut 5 bases from V and 8 bases from J, with 9 bases between. CDR3 in amino acids: CASSQTAEAFF. The CDR3 region has the DNA TGTGCCAGCAGTCAGACAGCGGAAGCTTTCTTT.

The J gene is TRBJ2-3, the V gene TRBV15; 9 nucleotides align to TRBD1. Losses at the gene ends were 3 bases for V and 5 bases for J; bases not matched to a gene: 9. Looked up from germline, CDR1 is LNHNV and CDR2 is YYDKDF (reference sequence). There are 16 residues in the CDR3. The CDR3: CATSRRETGGRDTQYF. Written as DNA, the CDR3 is TGTGCCACCAGCAGGAGGGAAACAGGGGGCAGAGATACGCAGTATTTT.

This clonotype was detected a few times. V and J are TRBV20-1 and TRBJ2-3; 11 bases match TRBD2. Unmatched junction bases numbered 2, after V lost 4 bases and J lost 2 bases. The CDR3 is made up of 14 amino acids. Germline CDR1 is DFQATT and CDR2 is SNEGSKA (reference sequence). The CDR3: CSATSGGNTDTQYF. CDR3 in DNA: TGCAGTGCTACTAGCGGGGGGAACACAGATACGCAGTATTTT.

This clonotype came up a few times. CDR3 sequence: CASSNTGNTEAFF. In DNA form, the CDR3 reads TGTGCCAGCAGCAATACAGGGAACACTGAAGCTTTCTTT. The J gene is TRBJ1-1, the V gene TRBV9, with D tentatively TRBD1 (5 bases). The germline V gene has CDR1 SGDLS and CDR2 YYNGEE. The length of the CDR3 is 13 residues. The V end lost 4 bases, the J end lost 1 base, and 8 bases lay between the germline ends.

About this clonotype: Mismatch with germline at one junction end may stem from a read error. For the CDR3, the DNA is TGTGCCAGCTCAGCCAATGTCGGTGGACAGAGCAACTTC. It yields the protein CASSANVGGQSNF. The chain links TRBV18 to TRBJ2-7; tentative D call: TRBD1 (6 bases). Germline V CDR1 and CDR2: KGHSH, LQKENI. There are 13 residues in the CDR3.

The genes are TRBV7-9 and TRBJ2-5; 8 bases agree with TRBD1. This CDR3 has 14 amino acids. The junction had 8 bases not matched to a gene; V was cut back by 6 bases and J by 5 bases. Per the germline V gene, CDR1 is SEHNR and CDR2 is FQNEAQ (reference sequence). This chain's CDR3 is CASRTDREGETQYF. CDR3 nucleotides: TGTGCCAGCAGGACGGACAGGGAAGGGGAGACCCAGTACTTC. The whole variable domain, remainder taken from reference TRBV7-9 and TRBJ2-5, is DTGVSQNPRHKITKRGQNVTFRCDPISEHNRLYWYRQTLGQGPEFLTYFQNEAQLEKSRLLSDRFSAERPKGSFSTLEIQRTEQGDSAMYLCASRTDREGETQYFGPGTRLLVL.

This clonotype has more than one count but fewer than ten. The chain uses TRBV29-1 and TRBJ1-2, with 7 bases matching TRBD1. This CDR3 is built from 10 residues. V was pared by 7 bases and J by 6 bases, with 2 bases of the junction left unmatched. Per germline, CDR1 SQVTM and CDR2 ANQGSEA. The CDR3 nucleotides read TGCAGCGCTACAGGGGATGGCTACACCTTC. This encodes CSATGDGYTF.

This clonotype was recorded a few times. The rearrangement uses TRBV20-1 and TRBJ2-7, with D uncertain. Trimming stripped 0 bases from V and 2 bases from J, with 14 bases between. This CDR3 is 15 amino acids long. The V gene's germline CDR1 is DFQATT and CDR2 SNEGSKA (reference sequence). CDR3 sequence: CSARDLGRTPYEQYF. The CDR3 region has the DNA TGCAGTGCTAGAGATCTAGGCAGGACCCCCTACGAGCAGTACTTC.

The chain carries TRBV5-1 and TRBJ2-5, with a tentative D call TRBD2 (5 bases). V was cut by 4 bases and J by 2 bases, with 12 bases left in between. Germline-derived CDR1 and CDR2 are SGHRS and YFSETQ. There are 14 residues in the CDR3. The CDR3 reads CASSPSGKQETQYF. CDR3 DNA: TGCGCCAGCAGCCCCTCCGGGAAACAAGAGACCCAGTACTTC.

This clonotype showed up just a few times. CDR3 DNA sequence: TGTGCCAGCACGCGGGGACAGGGCACCGGGGAGCTGTTTTTT. It is translated as CASTRGQGTGELFF. V usage is TRBV12-3 or TRBV12-4 and J usage is TRBJ2-2; TRBD1 aligns across 9 bases. The CDR3 has 14 residues. Unmatched junction bases numbered 4, after V lost 7 bases and J lost 4 bases.

The table lists this clonotype with a few counts. This chain links TRBV24-1 with TRBJ2-1, with TRBD2 identical over 13 bases. The J segment lost 9 bases and the V segment lost 4 bases, leaving 5 bases of the junction unmatched. This CDR3 contains 15 residues. The germline CDR1 and CDR2 sequences are KGHDR and SFDVKD. CDR3 sequence: CATSDRTSGSREQFF. The CDR3 DNA sequence: TGTGCCACCAGTGACCGGACTAGCGGGAGCCGTGAGCAGTTCTTC.

The genes are TRBV30 and TRBJ1-3; D is uncertain. Trimming left V 1 base short and J 4 bases short, with 5 bases between. Germline V gives CDR1 GTSNPN, CDR2 SVGIG (reference sequence). CDR3 length: 12 residues. CDR3 bases: TGTGCCTGGAGTGGGACCGGAAACACCATATATTTT. It encodes CAWSGTGNTIYF.

This clonotype has more than one count but fewer than ten. The chain recombines TRBV5-1 with TRBJ2-5; D might be TRBD2 (5 bases). Germline assignment: CDR1 SGHRS and CDR2 YFSETQ. CDR3 size: 14 residues. The V end lost 4 bases, the J end lost 0 bases, and 10 bases lay between the germline ends. The CDR3 DNA sequence: TGCGCCAGCAGCCCCACGGACTACCAAGAGACCCAGTACTTC. As protein: CASSPTDYQETQYF.

This clonotype has a count of ten or more. CDR3 in amino acids: CASSLPPGYRSEAFF. The CDR3 DNA is TGTGCCAGCAGTTTACCCCCAGGGTACCGCTCTGAAGCTTTCTTT. The rearrangement links TRBV12-3 or TRBV12-4 to TRBJ1-1; tentatively, D is TRBD1 (5 bases). The CDR3 spans 15 residues. V shed 2 bases and J shed 6 bases, with 16 bases lying between them.

This clonotype occurred a few times. J is TRBJ2-1 and V is TRBV13, with 10 bases aligning to TRBD2. This CDR3 is 16 amino acids long. Germline CDR1 PRHDT, CDR2 FYEKMQ (reference sequence). Losses at the gene ends were 5 bases for V and 0 bases for J; bases not matched to a gene: 4. The CDR3 DNA sequence: TGTGCCAGCAGCCTGGGACTAGCGACCTCCTACAATGAGCAGTTCTTC. Amino acid sequence: CASSLGLATSYNEQFF.

The chain combines TRBV12-3 or TRBV12-4 with TRBJ2-3; tentative D call: TRBD1 (5 bases). The CDR3 has 15 residues. V dropped 4 bases and J dropped 0 bases, with 11 bases sitting between them. The CDR3: CASSYDSTSTDTQYF. The CDR3 DNA reads as TGTGCCAGCAGTTACGACAGTACTAGCACAGATACGCAGTATTTT.

This clonotype was detected ten times or more. The rearrangement joins TRBV30 to TRBJ1-4; D is undetermined. Germline V gene sequence: CDR1 GTSNPN, CDR2 SVGIG (reference sequence). Trimming cost V 1 base and J 7 bases, with 1 base left between them. This CDR3 comprises 10 residues. Here the CDR3 reads CAWSGEKLFF. The CDR3, as DNA: TGTGCCTGGAGTGGTGAAAAACTGTTTTTT.

This clonotype showed up many times. The V and J genes are TRBV12-3 or TRBV12-4 and TRBJ2-5; no reliable D call. V was cut by 6 bases and J by 4 bases, with 9 bases left in between. The CDR3 runs 12 residues. In nucleotides, the CDR3 is TGTGCCAGCAGCCCGAGGCCAGAGACCCAGTACTTC. As protein: CASSPRPETQYF.

This clonotype has just a few counts. The rearrangement joins TRBV15 to TRBJ2-1, with 10 bases that match TRBD1. The germline gives CDR1 LNHNV, CDR2 YYDKDF (reference sequence). Trimming at V came to 0 bases and at J to 7 bases, leaving 6 bases not matched to a gene. The CDR3 runs to 16 residues. For the CDR3, the DNA is TGTGCCACCAGCAGAGATCGACAGGGGGCTAGAAATGAGCAGTTCTTC. The encoded protein is CATSRDRQGARNEQFF.

This clonotype was seen ten or more times. This chain connects TRBV27 to TRBJ1-3; D may be TRBD1 (6 bases). V was cut by 6 bases and J by 2 bases, with 8 bases left in between. This CDR3 has 13 residues. Per the germline V gene, CDR1 is MNHEY and CDR2 is SMNVEV (reference sequence). CDR3 residues: CASSHRAGNTIYF. DNA for the CDR3: TGTGCCAGCAGCCACAGGGCTGGAAACACCATATATTTT.